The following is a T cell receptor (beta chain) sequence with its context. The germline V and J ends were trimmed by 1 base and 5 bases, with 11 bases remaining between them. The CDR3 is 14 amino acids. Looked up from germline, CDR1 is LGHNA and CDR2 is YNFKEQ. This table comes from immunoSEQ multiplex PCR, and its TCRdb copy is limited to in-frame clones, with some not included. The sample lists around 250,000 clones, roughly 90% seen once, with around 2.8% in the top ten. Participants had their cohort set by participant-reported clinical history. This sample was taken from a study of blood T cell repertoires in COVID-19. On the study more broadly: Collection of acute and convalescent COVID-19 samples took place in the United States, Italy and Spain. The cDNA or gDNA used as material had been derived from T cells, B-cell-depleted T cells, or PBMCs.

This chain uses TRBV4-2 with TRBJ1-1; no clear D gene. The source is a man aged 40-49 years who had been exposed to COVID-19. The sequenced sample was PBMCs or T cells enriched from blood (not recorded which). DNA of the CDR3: TGTGCCAGCAGCCAAGTCGGAGGGAGGACTGAAGCTTTCTTT. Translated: CASSQVGGRTEAFF.